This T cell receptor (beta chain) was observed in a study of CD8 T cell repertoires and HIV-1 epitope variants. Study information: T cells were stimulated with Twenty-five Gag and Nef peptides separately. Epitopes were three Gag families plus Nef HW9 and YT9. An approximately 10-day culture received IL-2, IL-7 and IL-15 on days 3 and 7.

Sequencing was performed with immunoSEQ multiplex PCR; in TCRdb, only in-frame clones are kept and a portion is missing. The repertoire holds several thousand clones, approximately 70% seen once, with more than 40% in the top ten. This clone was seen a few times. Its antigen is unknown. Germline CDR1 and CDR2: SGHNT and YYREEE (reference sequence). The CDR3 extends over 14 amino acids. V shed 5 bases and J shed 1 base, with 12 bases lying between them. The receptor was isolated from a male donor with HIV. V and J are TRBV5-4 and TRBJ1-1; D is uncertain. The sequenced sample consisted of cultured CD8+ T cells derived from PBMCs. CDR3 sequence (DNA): TGTGCCAGCAGTCGAGGCCCCACGAACACTGAAGCTTTCTTT. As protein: CASSRGPTNTEAFF.